Listed below are T cell receptor beta chains from one sample, sequenced in a study of vaccination effects on CD4 cells after COVID-19. Some clones are missing from TCRdb's copy, which holds only in-frame ones; the method was immunoSEQ multiplex PCR. The data contain tens of thousands of clones, 80% of them singletons. No antigens are known for them. Sample: CD4+ T cells from PBMCs cultured with HCoV-229E spike peptides, taken before COVID-19 vaccination. The receptor source for this set is a human donor who received a COVID-19 vaccine. Each CDR3 is given with its conserved first and last residue. D genes are given only for firm matches. The listing skips clone size in some rows; elsewhere it reads once, few, many or a size class.

TRBV5-6	.	TRBD1	TRBJ2-2	CASSPDRGNTGELFF	TGTGCCAGCAGCCCTGACAGGGGTAACACCGGGGAGCTGTTTTTT
TRBV10-2	.	TRBD2	TRBJ2-6	CASSDARGVSGANVLTF	TGCGCCAGCAGTGATGCGCGGGGGGTTTCTGGGGCCAACGTCCTGACTTTC
TRBV28	.	.	TRBJ2-5	CASSLLQQETQYF	TGTGCCAGCAGTTTGCTACAACAAGAGACCCAGTACTTC
TRBV5-1	.	.	TRBJ2-1	CASSLDGGRYNEQFF	TGCGCCAGCAGCTTGGACGGGGGTCGGTACAATGAGCAGTTCTTC
TRBV3-1/TRBV3-2	.	TRBD1	TRBJ2-4	CASSQGSRDRGPKNIQYF	TGTGCCAGCAGCCAAGGATCCCGGGACAGGGGACCCAAAAACATTCAGTACTTC
TRBV30	few	TRBD1	TRBJ1-3	CAFSTQQGNTIYF	TGTGCCTTCTCCACTCAACAGGGGAACACCATATATTTT
TRBV7-8	.	TRBD1	TRBJ1-4	CASSLRWTGTQSDEKLFF	TGTGCCAGCAGCTTACGGTGGACAGGGACACAGAGCGATGAAAAACTGTTTTTT
TRBV6-2/TRBV6-3	.	.	TRBJ1-1	CASSQERGTEAFF	TGTGCCAGCAGTCAGGAGAGGGGCACTGAAGCTTTCTTT
TRBV3-1/TRBV3-2	.	TRBD1	TRBJ1-3	CASSQGGQIGNTIYF	TGTGCCAGCAGCCAAGGGGGACAGATAGGGAACACCATATATTTT
TRBV25-1	.	.	TRBJ2-2	CASSDAGGTGELFF	TGTGCCAGCAGTGATGCGGGTGGGACCGGGGAGCTGTTTTTT
TRBV4-3	.	.	TRBJ1-1	CASSQVRGEKAFF	TGCGCCAGCAGCCAAGTCCGGGGGGAGAAGGCTTTCTTT
TRBV3-1/TRBV3-2	.	TRBD1	TRBJ2-6	CASSRRTGRAGANVLTF	TGTGCCAGCAGCCGGAGGACAGGGCGGGCTGGGGCCAACGTCCTGACTTTC
TRBV25-1	.	.	TRBJ2-1	CASSGSGVRNEQFF	TGTGCCAGCAGTGGATCGGGAGTGAGGAATGAGCAGTTCTTC
TRBV19	.	TRBD1	TRBJ1-1	CASSRQGNTEAFF	TGTGCCAGTAGCCGACAGGGTAACACTGAAGCTTTCTTT
TRBV24-1	.	.	TRBJ2-5	CATSDPGAQETQYF	TGTGCCACCAGTGATCCAGGAGCCCAAGAGACCCAGTACTTC
TRBV7-3	.	.	TRBJ2-3	CASSLSITDTQYF	TGTGCCAGCAGCTTAAGTATCACAGATACGCAGTATTTT
TRBV21-1	.	.	TRBJ1-1	CASSKALLFDRGMNTEAFF	TGTGCCAGCAGCAAAGCGCTTCTATTTGACCGAGGGATGAACACTGAAGCTTTCTTT
TRBV18	.	.	TRBJ2-2	CASSPPTRLNTGELFF	TGTGCCAGCTCACCACCGACCAGGCTTAACACCGGGGAGCTGTTTTTT
TRBV9	.	TRBD1	TRBJ1-2	CASSGFRDSYGYTF	TGTGCCAGCAGCGGGTTCCGGGACAGCTATGGCTACACCTTC
TRBV18	.	.	TRBJ1-2	CASSPGPGSDYGYTF	TGTGCCAGCTCACCGGGCCCGGGGTCGGACTATGGCTACACCTTC
TRBV9	.	TRBD1	TRBJ1-4	CASSPLGTGVEKLFF	TGTGCCAGCAGCCCTTTAGGGACAGGGGTTGAAAAACTGTTTTTT
TRBV6-4	.	.	TRBJ2-3	CASSDCTRDTQYF	TGTGCCAGCAGTGACTGTACTAGAGATACGCAGTATTTT
TRBV5-1	.	TRBD1	TRBJ1-2	CASSVLPGQGVDGYTF	TGCGCCAGCAGCGTACTTCCGGGACAGGGGGTAGATGGCTACACCTTC
TRBV5-1	.	TRBD1	TRBJ1-2	CASSATGASNYGYTF	TGCGCCAGCAGCGCTACAGGGGCTTCAAACTATGGCTACACCTTC
TRBV12-5	.	.	TRBJ2-5	CASGPATGVKETQYF	TGTGCTAGTGGTCCCGCGACAGGAGTTAAAGAGACCCAGTACTTC
TRBV6-1	.	.	TRBJ1-6	CASSEGWTSFSPLHF	TGTGCCAGCAGTGAAGGCTGGACAAGTTTCTCACCCCTCCACTTT
TRBV5-4	.	.	TRBJ1-2	CASSKQDGVPYGYTF	TGTGCCAGCAGTAAGCAGGATGGAGTCCCCTATGGCTACACCTTC
TRBV9	.	.	TRBJ2-4	CASSVGIEDIQYF	TGTGCCAGCAGCGTAGGGATCGAGGACATTCAGTACTTC
TRBV19	.	TRBD2	TRBJ2-1	CASSPMGGTSKNEQFF	TGTGCCAGTAGTCCAATGGGGGGGACTAGTAAGAATGAGCAGTTCTTC
TRBV19	.	.	TRBJ2-4	CASSIDRPGNIQYF	TGTGCCAGTAGTATAGATCGTCCGGGAAACATTCAGTACTTC
TRBV4-1	.	.	TRBJ1-5	CASSPREGGTSNQPQHF	TGCGCCAGCAGTCCGAGGGAAGGAGGGACAAGCAATCAGCCCCAGCATTTT
TRBV11-2	.	TRBD2	TRBJ2-5	CASSQAGGEETQYF	TGTGCCAGCAGCCAGGCGGGGGGGGAAGAGACCCAGTACTTC
TRBV5-1	.	TRBD1	TRBJ2-2	CASSLDGTGRAGELFF	TGCGCCAGCAGCTTGGATGGGACAGGGAGGGCCGGGGAGCTGTTTTTT
TRBV27	.	.	TRBJ1-3	CASSSYNGVWGNTIYF	TGTGCCAGCAGTTCCTACAACGGGGTTTGGGGAAACACCATATATTTT
TRBV7-2	.	.	TRBJ1-5	CASSLYPGSGNQPQHF	TGTGCCAGCAGCTTATACCCAGGCAGCGGCAATCAGCCCCAGCATTTT
TRBV6-6	.	TRBD1	TRBJ1-2	CASSYSTGTGYTF	TGTGCCAGCAGTTACTCGACAGGGACTGGCTACACCTTC
TRBV2	.	.	TRBJ2-1	CASAVNRDGGQNEQFF	TGTGCCAGCGCAGTAAACAGGGATGGGGGGCAAAATGAGCAGTTCTTC
TRBV5-8	.	.	TRBJ1-5	CASSSRVIGDQPQHF	TGTGCCAGCAGCTCCAGGGTCATTGGTGATCAGCCCCAGCATTTT
TRBV4-1	few	TRBD1	TRBJ1-3	CASSPTGVEGNTIYF	TGCGCCAGCAGCCCCACAGGGGTAGAAGGAAACACCATATATTTT
TRBV19	.	.	TRBJ1-4	CASSIEGRGKLFF	TGTGCCAGTAGTATAGAGGGAAGGGGGAAACTGTTTTTT
TRBV5-4	.	.	TRBJ1-1	CASSWTTGFNTEAFF	TGTGCCAGCAGCTGGACGACAGGATTCAACACTGAAGCTTTCTTT